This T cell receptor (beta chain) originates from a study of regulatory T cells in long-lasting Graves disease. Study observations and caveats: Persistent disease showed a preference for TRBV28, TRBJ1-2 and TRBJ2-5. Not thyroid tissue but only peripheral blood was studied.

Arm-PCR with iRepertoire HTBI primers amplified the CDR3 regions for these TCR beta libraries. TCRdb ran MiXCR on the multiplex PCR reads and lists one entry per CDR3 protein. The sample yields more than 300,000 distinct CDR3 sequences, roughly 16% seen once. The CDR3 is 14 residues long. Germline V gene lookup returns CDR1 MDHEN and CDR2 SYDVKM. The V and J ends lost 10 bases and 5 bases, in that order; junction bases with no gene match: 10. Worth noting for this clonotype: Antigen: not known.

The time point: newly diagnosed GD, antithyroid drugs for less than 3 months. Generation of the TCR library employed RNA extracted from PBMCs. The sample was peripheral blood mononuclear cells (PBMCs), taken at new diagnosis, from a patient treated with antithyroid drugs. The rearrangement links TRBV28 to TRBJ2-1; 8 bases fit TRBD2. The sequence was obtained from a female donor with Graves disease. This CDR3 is CATKRESTDNEQFF. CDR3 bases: TGTGCCACTAAGCGGGAGAGTACTGACAATGAGCAGTTCTTC.